The entry below describes one T cell receptor beta chain. This clonotype occurred many times. It lacks a known antigen. No much larger clone is present one base from it, and per-base qualities are unavailable. The CDR3 covers 15 residues, taking in both the cysteine and the phenylalanine. Here the CDR3 DNA is all that survives: 45 bases in frame from base 1. Between the V and J ends, shortened by 6 bases and 3 bases respectively, the junction contains 15 bases. CDR1 and CDR2 were assigned from the germline V gene as MDHEN and SYDVKM. The record originates from a study of molecular identifiers for immune sequencing clone quantification (dated by TCRdb to between 2017 and 2018). Background on the whole study: In a replicate experiment, RNA from around 20,000 or 100,000 naive CD8 T cells was split into five aliquots, four of which were sequenced. The study was a methods study using CD8 T cells to benchmark molecular-identifier clustering-based TCR repertoire sequencing (MIDCIRS) and TCR RNA copy counting. General conclusions and limits of the study: In CMV-specific effector cells, clones with more than 20 RNA copies contained over 97% of molecules, whereas in naive cells such clones contained under 1% of molecules. Without barcode sub-clustering, chimeric consensus sequences inflated TCR diversity; chimeras reached as high as 47%. The sizes of highly expanded clones could end up underestimated when identical TCR molecules share a barcode. Modeling estimated 3 to 3.5 recovered TCR RNA copies per cell, compared with 9.5 to 10 by digital PCR, which implies roughly 30% capture efficiency. The naive libraries included spiked-in Jurkat TCR RNA (roughly eleven copies' worth), and this Jurkat TCR RNA is not part of the donor repertoire. A single cell's worth of spiked-in Jurkat TCR RNA was reported detectable even among some 920,000 naive CD8 T cells.

To prepare the library, PCR was applied. The listed sequencing device is Illumina HiSeq 4000. Preparation of bulk TCR libraries followed a previously described approach, with the TCR primers listed in Table S5. Total RNA was purified with the Qiagen AllPrep DNA/RNA kit. Reads from multiple sequencing runs of the same library were pooled before analysis. The published analysis was carried out like this. Only reads with exact TCR constant sequence were kept, trimmed to 150 nt, and grouped by their 12-nt molecular barcodes. Within each barcode group, reads were sub-clustered at a 15% Levenshtein threshold, and quality-weighted consensus sequences were built per RNA molecule. Non-functional sequences were excluded, and lower-count sequences lying one edit away from another sequence were also excluded. Barcode sub-clusters with fewer than 20% of the maximum read count were removed, based on fitting two negative binomial distributions. The raw public reads went through TCRdb reprocessing: fastp at Q25, MiXCR clone calling, in-frame beta chains kept. Here each entry gathers all rows of one CDR3 protein and keeps the most common genes and DNA. The V and J calls here are based on TCRdb, not the publication. In this sample the table shows around 54,000 distinct CDR3 sequences, around 25% of which occur a single time. Together, the top ten hold around 2% of the sample.

Libraries of naive CD8 T cells were generated from about 20,000 to 1,000,000 sorted cells, with 10%, 30% or 50% of the purified RNA used. On a BD FACSAria II, naive CD8 T cells were FACS-sorted as CD8+CD4-CCR7+CD45RA+ and collected into RLT Plus buffer. To test detection sensitivity, Jurkat RNA equivalent to ten TCR copies was spiked into samples of about 18,000-1,000,000 naive CD8 T cells. Enrichment of CD8 T cells was done with RosetteSep CD8+ T Cell Enrichment Cocktail plus Ficoll-Paque, and ACK red cell lysis came afterward. Sequenced input: naive CD8+ T cells from blood, with Jurkat cell RNA spiked in. The cell subset or site label on this specimen signifies: FACS-sorted CD8+CD4-CCR7+CD45RA+ naive T cells. This clonotype originated in a human donor in good health. Some libraries in this study had Jurkat cell RNA spiked in. This sequence uses TRBV28 and TRBJ1-5; TRBD1 is a weak D gene call, 5 bases matching. The CDR3 reads as follows: CASRSTQAVNQPQHF. In nucleotide form, the sequence is TGTGCCAGCAGGAGCACACAGGCGGTCAATCAGCCCCAGCATTTT.